This entry concerns a single T cell receptor (beta chain). Here immunoSEQ multiplex PCR was the method, and the copy in TCRdb shows in-frame clones only, minus some. This sample has about 150,000 clones, with roughly 91% found just once. The sample originates from a study of blood T cell repertoires in COVID-19. J gave up 2 bases and V 9 bases, and 8 bases lay outside the gene matches. The length of the CDR3 is 14 residues. Per germline, CDR1 LNHDA and CDR2 SQIVND (reference sequence). The origin of this receptor is a man in his fifties who had recovered from COVID-19. The genes are TRBV19 and TRBJ2-3, with TRBD1 matching over 7 bases. The sequencing input was peripheral blood. The chain's CDR3 is CASSRDSLTDTQYF. The CDR3 DNA is TGTGCCAGCAGCCGGGACAGCCTCACAGATACGCAGTATTTT.